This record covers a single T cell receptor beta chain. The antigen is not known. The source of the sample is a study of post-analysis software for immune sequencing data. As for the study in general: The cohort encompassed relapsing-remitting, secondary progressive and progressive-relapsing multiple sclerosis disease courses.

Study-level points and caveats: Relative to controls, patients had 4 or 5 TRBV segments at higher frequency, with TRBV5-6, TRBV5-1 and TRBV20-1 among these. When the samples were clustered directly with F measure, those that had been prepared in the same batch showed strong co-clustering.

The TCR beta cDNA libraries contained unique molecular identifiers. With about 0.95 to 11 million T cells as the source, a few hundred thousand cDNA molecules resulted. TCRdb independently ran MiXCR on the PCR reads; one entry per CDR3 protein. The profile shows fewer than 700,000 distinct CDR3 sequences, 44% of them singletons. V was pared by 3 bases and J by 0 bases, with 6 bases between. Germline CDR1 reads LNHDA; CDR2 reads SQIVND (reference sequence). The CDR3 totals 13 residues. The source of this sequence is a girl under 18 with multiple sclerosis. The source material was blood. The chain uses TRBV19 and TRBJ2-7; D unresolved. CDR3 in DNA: TGTGCCAGTAGTATGGTCCCCTCCTACGAGCAGTACTTC. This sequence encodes CASSMVPSYEQYF.